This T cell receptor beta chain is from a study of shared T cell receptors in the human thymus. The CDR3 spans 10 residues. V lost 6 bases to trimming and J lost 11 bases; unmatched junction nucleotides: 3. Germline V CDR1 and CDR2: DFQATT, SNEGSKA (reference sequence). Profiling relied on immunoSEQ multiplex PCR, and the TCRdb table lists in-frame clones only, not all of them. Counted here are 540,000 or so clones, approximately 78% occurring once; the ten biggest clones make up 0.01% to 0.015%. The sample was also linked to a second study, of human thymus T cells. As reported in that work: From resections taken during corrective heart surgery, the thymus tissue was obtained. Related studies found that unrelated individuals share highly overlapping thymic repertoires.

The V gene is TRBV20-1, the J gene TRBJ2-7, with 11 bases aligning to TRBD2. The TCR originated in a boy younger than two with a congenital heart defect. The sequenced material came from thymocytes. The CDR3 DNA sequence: TGCAGTGCCTTTAGCGGGAGGGAGTACTTC. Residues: CSAFSGREYF.